This TCR beta chain was obtained from a study of blood T cell repertoires in COVID-19. Study details: Sites in the United States, Italy and Spain provided acute and convalescent COVID-19 samples.

The method was immunoSEQ multiplex PCR; TCRdb's version includes in-frame clones alone and lacks a portion of them. The sample consists of fewer than 200,000 clones, roughly 80% of them appearing once. This clone was seen only once. This CDR3 comprises 13 residues. With 9 bases clipped from V and 1 base from J, the junction kept 4 bases outside the gene matches. Sequenced: PBMCs or T cells enriched from blood (not recorded which). The chain links TRBV12-3 or TRBV12-4 to TRBJ2-3; 7 nucleotides agree with TRBD2. This TCR was sampled from a woman aged 45-65 years who had recovered from COVID-19. The CDR3 loop reads CASERERTDTQYF. CDR3 nucleotides: TGTGCCAGTGAGCGGGAACGCACAGATACGCAGTATTTT.